A selection of T cell receptor beta chains follows, all from one sample in a study of blood T cell repertoires in COVID-19. Measured with immunoSEQ multiplex PCR; TCRdb has only the in-frame clones, and not every one. The table shows over 70,000 clones, with around 90% occurring only once. The sequencing sample was made of peripheral blood. These receptors all stem from an elderly woman with active or convalescent COVID-19. Each CDR3 is given with its conserved first and last residue. Fields, in order: V gene, clone size, D gene, J gene, CDR3 DNA, CDR3 protein. D genes are given only for firm matches. Clone sizes are given selectively: once, few, many, or a class where the clone is expanded.

TRBV7-2	-	-	TRBJ2-2	TGTGCCAGCAGCTACCCGAGCAGCGGCTTTGCCGGGGAGCTGTTTTTT	CASSYPSSGFAGELFF
TRBV28	-	-	TRBJ1-5	TGTGCCAGCAGTTTCTTGGGCGGGCTTGGGGAAAATCAGCCCCAGCATTTT	CASSFLGGLGENQPQHF
TRBV2	-	TRBD1	TRBJ2-2	TGTGCCAGCAGCGACGGGACAGGGGGGAACACCGGGGAGCTGTTTTTT	CASSDGTGGNTGELFF
TRBV18	once	-	TRBJ1-1	TGTGCCAGCTCACCATTTCAGAAAAACACTGAAGCTTTCTTT	CASSPFQKNTEAFF
TRBV28	once	TRBD2	TRBJ2-7	TGTGCCAGCAGCTACAGCGGGATAGGGGAGCAGTACTTC	CASSYSGIGEQYF
TRBV7-3	-	-	TRBJ2-1	TGTGCCAGCAGCCAAAGCGGGTCCTACAATGAGCAGTTCTTC	CASSQSGSYNEQFF
TRBV3-1/TRBV3-2	-	-	TRBJ2-1	TGTGCCAGCAGCCAACAGGGAAATGAGCAGTTCTTC	CASSQQGNEQFF
TRBV19	-	-	TRBJ1-5	TGTGCCAGTAGTACCCTACCCCTATTAACAGCCCAGCCCCAGCATTTT	CASSTLPLLTAQPQHF
TRBV9	-	-	TRBJ1-3	TGTGCCAGCAGCGAGAGGCTGGGGGGGGACTCTGGAAACACCATATATTTT	CASSERLGGDSGNTIYF
TRBV11-2	-	TRBD1	TRBJ1-1	TGTGCCAGCAGCTTCGGGACAGCCCCTGAAGCTTTCTTT	CASSFGTAPEAFF
TRBV10-3	-	TRBD1	TRBJ1-3	TGTGCCATCAGCGAAACAGGGGGACCCTCTGGAAACACCATATATTTT	CAISETGGPSGNTIYF
TRBV11-2	few	TRBD2	TRBJ2-7	TGTGCCAGCAGCTTAACGGCTAGCGGGAGGATGGCCGGCAACGAGCAGTACTTC	CASSLTASGRMAGNEQYF
TRBV5-1	-	-	TRBJ2-1	TGCGCCAGCAGCCGAAACTTACAGGAGGGGTATGAGCAGTTCTTC	CASSRNLQEGYEQFF
TRBV5-4	-	-	TRBJ1-2	TGTGCCAGCAGCTTGGCCGGTCAGGGGTTGGGATATGGCTACACCTTC	CASSLAGQGLGYGYTF
TRBV21-1	-	-	TRBJ2-1	TGTGCCAGCAGCAAAGGTCCTAGCCCTGAGCAGTTCTTC	CASSKGPSPEQFF
TRBV7-2	-	-	TRBJ2-2	TGTGCCAGCAGCTTAGGTCGAATCTTGAGCACCGGGGAGCTGTTTTTT	CASSLGRILSTGELFF
TRBV2	-	TRBD2	TRBJ2-3	TGTGCCAGCACCGGCCTTCGGACTAGCGGGCAAGCTAGCACAGATACGCAGTATTTT	CASTGLRTSGQASTDTQYF
TRBV5-1	-	TRBD1	TRBJ1-5	TGCGCCAGCAGCTTGGCCGGACAGGTCAATCAGCCCCAGCATTTT	CASSLAGQVNQPQHF
TRBV12-3/TRBV12-4	few	-	TRBJ2-5	TGTGCCAGCAGTTTATGGAGAGGGGAGACCCAGTACTTC	CASSLWRGETQYF
TRBV5-1	-	-	TRBJ2-2	TGCGCCAGCAGCTTGGCCCGCGGGGGCTGGGACGGGGAGCTGTTTTTT	CASSLARGGWDGELFF
TRBV9	-	TRBD2	TRBJ2-3	TGTGCCAGCAGCGTAGTAGGGACTAGTCTGATATCAACAGATACGCAGTATTTT	CASSVVGTSLISTDTQYF
TRBV7-2	-	-	TRBJ2-3	TGTGCCAGCAGCTTAGCGGTCCCCGGGTTGGATACGCAGTATTTT	CASSLAVPGLDTQYF
TRBV7-9	once	TRBD1	TRBJ1-4	TGTGCCAGCAGCTCCGGACAGGGAAGAACTGAAAAACTGTTTTTT	CASSSGQGRTEKLFF
TRBV12-3/TRBV12-4	-	-	TRBJ1-4	TGTGCCAGCAGTATCCCAGGGGTGGGGAAACTGTTTTTT	CASSIPGVGKLFF
TRBV5-1	-	TRBD2	TRBJ2-7	TGCGCCAGCAGCTTGGCGGCTAGCGGGAGGGTTGACTCGGTCGAGCAGTACTTC	CASSLAASGRVDSVEQYF
TRBV29-1	-	TRBD2	TRBJ2-1	TGCACCATAAGGGCAGCGGGAAAATACAATGAGCAGTTCTTC	CTIRAAGKYNEQFF
TRBV28	-	TRBD1	TRBJ1-5	TGTGCCAGCCGGAGACTCGGGACAGGGTACAATCAGCCCCAGCATTTT	CASRRLGTGYNQPQHF
TRBV5-8	-	-	TRBJ1-1	TGTGCCAGCAGCTTGGTACTCGGGACTGGGAACACTGAAGCTTTCTTT	CASSLVLGTGNTEAFF
TRBV2	-	TRBD2	TRBJ2-5	TGTGCCAGCAGTGAAGCGCCGGGACTAGAAGAGACCCAGTACTTC	CASSEAPGLEETQYF
TRBV20-1	-	-	TRBJ2-1	TGCAGTGCTGAGCGGTACAATGAGCAGTTCTTC	CSAERYNEQFF
TRBV3-1/TRBV3-2	once	TRBD2	TRBJ2-1	TGTGCCAGCAGCTTGGGACTAGCGAGTTTCAATGAGCAGTTCTTC	CASSLGLASFNEQFF
TRBV21-1	-	-	TRBJ2-1	TGTGCCAGCAGCAAAAAGAAAGGGACAGGGGTATACAATGAGCAGTTCTTC	CASSKKKGTGVYNEQFF
TRBV4-1	few	TRBD2	TRBJ2-7	TGCGCCAGCAGCCACTCTAGCGGGAGGGGGTACGAGCAGTACTTC	CASSHSSGRGYEQYF
TRBV9	-	-	TRBJ1-6	TGTGCCAGCAGCGTCACGCAGGATTCACCCCTCCACTTT	CASSVTQDSPLHF
TRBV6-5	once	TRBD2	TRBJ2-6	TGTGCCAGCGCGGGGGGACTGCCGGGGGCCAACGTCCTGACTTTC	CASAGGLPGANVLTF
TRBV18	once	-	TRBJ2-1	TGTGCCAGCTCACGCGGGATCGGCTACAATGAGCAGTTCTTC	CASSRGIGYNEQFF
TRBV3-1/TRBV3-2	-	TRBD1	TRBJ1-2	TGTGCCAGCAGCCAAGAAAGCTTAGGACAGGCTACCTTC	CASSQESLGQATF
TRBV3-1/TRBV3-2	-	-	TRBJ1-1	TGTGCCAGCAGCCAAGTGCCAGCGGATATTGAAGCTTTCTTT	CASSQVPADIEAFF
TRBV2	-	-	TRBJ2-7	TGTGCCAGCAGAAACAGGGCCTACGAGCAGTACTTC	CASRNRAYEQYF
TRBV6-2/TRBV6-3	once	-	TRBJ2-1	TGTGCCAGCAGTTACAGGGGGACAAGGGACAATGAGCAGTTCTTC	CASSYRGTRDNEQFF
TRBV15	-	-	TRBJ2-1	TGTGCCACCAGCAGAGATAGGGGTGAGCAGTTCTTC	CATSRDRGEQFF
TRBV6-5	-	TRBD1	TRBJ2-7	TGTGCCAGCAGCTCGGACAGGCTGGGCAAGCAGTACTTC	CASSSDRLGKQYF
TRBV5-1	-	TRBD1	TRBJ1-3	TGCGCCAGCAGCTTGGGACAGGGTACGTCTGGAAACACCATATATTTT	CASSLGQGTSGNTIYF
TRBV5-6	-	-	TRBJ1-6	TGTGCCAGCAGCCCCAACACCGGGGAGGATAATTCACCCCTCCACTTT	CASSPNTGEDNSPLHF
TRBV19	-	-	TRBJ1-5	TGTGCCAGTGCTGAGACAGCCATAGGCAATCAGCCCCAGCATTTT	CASAETAIGNQPQHF
TRBV24-1	-	-	TRBJ2-1	TGTGCCACCAGTGACGCTACTAGCAGCTCCTACAATGAGCAGTTCTTC	CATSDATSSSYNEQFF
TRBV28	-	-	TRBJ1-1	TGTGCCAGCAGTAACAGAGCTGAAGCTTTCTTT	CASSNRAEAFF
TRBV11-3	few	TRBD2	TRBJ2-7	TGTGCCAGCAGCCTCGCTAGCGGGAGCTCCTACGAGCAGTACTTC	CASSLASGSSYEQYF
TRBV9	-	TRBD1	TRBJ2-2	TGTGCCAGCGAGAAACAGGGGGCGACCCACACCGGGGAGCTGTTTTTT	CASEKQGATHTGELFF
TRBV10-3	-	-	TRBJ1-5	TGTGCCATCAGGAAAACTCTGGGGGAGGGCAATCAGCCCCAGCATTTT	CAIRKTLGEGNQPQHF
TRBV7-6	-	-	TRBJ1-1	TGTGCCAGCAGCTTGACAGAGCTAATGAACACTGAAGCTTTCTTT	CASSLTELMNTEAFF
TRBV5-1	once	TRBD2	TRBJ2-5	TGCGCCAGCAGCTTCGGTCTAGCGGGAACAGAGACCCAGTACTTC	CASSFGLAGTETQYF
TRBV28	-	TRBD2	TRBJ2-1	TGTGCCAGCAACGTACTAGCGGGAGTGGTCAATGAGCAGTTCTTC	CASNVLAGVVNEQFF